The sequence of this T cell receptor (beta chain) was determined in a study of T-cell memory formation after mild COVID-19 (dated by TCRdb to about 2021). In the study overall: Most TCR sequence clusters were specific to one of the two donors. Two young, previously healthy adult volunteers made up the cohort, one male and one female. In two donors, T-cell clones that expanded and contracted after mild COVID-19 were tracked by sequencing TCRalpha and TCRbeta repertoires over time.

Paper-wide results and their limitations: Contracting CD4+ clones turned up mainly in the CM and EM memory subsets, whereas EMRA was where CD8+ clones were enriched. Only two mild cases were covered by the study, and larger cohorts that include severe cases with pre-infection samples were considered necessary. SARS-CoV-2 specificity of the second-wave clones peaking on day 37 was not confirmed. Some responding clones were found in pre-infection memory, which suggests that pre-existing cross-reactive memory T cells took part in the SARS-CoV-2 response. From day 15 to 85, contracting clones showed balanced CD4/CD8 phenotypes, whereas a second wave of clones that expanded from day 15 to 37 leaned towards CD4+.

Ficoll-Paque density gradient centrifugation was used to isolate PBMCs. The sample was run on an Illumina NovaSeq 6000. Using 5'RACE with constant-segment primers, TCRalpha and TCRbeta cDNA libraries were constructed, with sample barcodes and unique molecular identifiers added in the process. Trizol reagent was used to extract RNA from every sample. Libraries were amplified in two PCR steps, with a second sample barcode and Illumina TruSeq adapters added in the second step. Sequencing of the libraries was done on an Illumina NovaSeq, producing 2 x 150 bp paired-end reads. The authors' analysis ran thus. Reads were demultiplexed and collapsed into UMI-guided consensus sequences with migec v1.2.7. Using mixcr v2.1.11, UMI consensuses were aligned to TRA and TRB V and J templates and then assembled into clonotypes. A clonotype was counted as expanded or contracted only if both edgeR and NoisET called the change significant, with noise models trained on biological replicates. For edgeR calls, a false discovery rate-adjusted p below 0.01 and a log2 fold-change threshold of 1 were applied. As an exploratory analysis of dynamics, max-normalized trajectories of the 1000 most abundant clonotypes were examined by PCA with hierarchical clustering. Each responding clone was given a CD4 or CD8 phenotype based on the CD4+ and CD8+ repertoires, which had been sequenced separately. The raw public data were reprocessed by TCRdb itself: fastp quality trimming at Q25, MiXCR clonotype calling, in-frame beta chains only. Rows matching on CDR3 protein sequence are summarized as one entry with the most common DNA and genes. The authors' filters were not applied to this entry. The sample has about 310,000 distinct CDR3 sequences on record, roughly 19% of them singletons. The top ten hold around 21% of the sample.

CDR1 and CDR2, per the germline V gene, are MNHEY and SVGAGI. Measured from the cysteine to the phenylalanine, the CDR3 is 14 residues long. The DNA shown is the 42-base CDR3, in frame from base 1. V trim: 6 bases; J trim: 6 bases; unmatched bases: 10. In the case of this clonotype: Its antigen remains unidentified. Per-base quality was not reported, and no clone a single base away is much larger than it.

The sequenced sample was PBMCs or a T cell subset sorted from them (not recorded which). The receptor was derived from a man aged 18 to 30 who had mild COVID-19 (a few samples of this study predate the infection). The sample titles of this study are shuffled in the database, so cell type and time point are left out; the donor was told from shared clones. The chain is encoded by TRBV6-5 joined to TRBJ1-2, and TRBD1 aligns with 7 junction nucleotides. The nucleotide sequence is TGTGCCAGCAGCTACAGGGGAGGAAGGGATGGCTACACCTTC. Its protein product is CASSYRGGRDGYTF.